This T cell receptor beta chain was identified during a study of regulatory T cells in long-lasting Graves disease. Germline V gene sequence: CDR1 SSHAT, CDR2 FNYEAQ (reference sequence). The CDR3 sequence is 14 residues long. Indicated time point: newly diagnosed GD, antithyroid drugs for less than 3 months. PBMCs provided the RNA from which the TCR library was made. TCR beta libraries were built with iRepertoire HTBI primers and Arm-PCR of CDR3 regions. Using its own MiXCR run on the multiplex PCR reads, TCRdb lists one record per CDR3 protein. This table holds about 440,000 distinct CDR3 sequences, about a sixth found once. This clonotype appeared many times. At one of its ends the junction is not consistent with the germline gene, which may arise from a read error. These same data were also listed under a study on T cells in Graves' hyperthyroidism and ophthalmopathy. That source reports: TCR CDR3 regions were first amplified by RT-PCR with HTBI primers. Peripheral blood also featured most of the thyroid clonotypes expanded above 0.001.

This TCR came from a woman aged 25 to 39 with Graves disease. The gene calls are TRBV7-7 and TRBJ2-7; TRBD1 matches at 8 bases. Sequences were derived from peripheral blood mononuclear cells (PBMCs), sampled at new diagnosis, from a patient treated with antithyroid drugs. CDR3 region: CASSSGTGMEEQYF. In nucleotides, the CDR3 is TGTGCTAGCAGCTCCGGGACAGGAATGGAAGAGCAGTACTTC.